This T cell receptor beta chain was captured by sequencing in a study of T cells in Graves' hyperthyroidism and ophthalmopathy. This clonotype was observed a few times. TCR beta CDR3 regions were amplified from RNA transcripts. Carried out on the TCR CDR3, a first-round RT-PCR used the HTBI primer set. One entry per CDR3 protein, called by TCRdb with MiXCR from the multiplex PCR reads. The sample yields more than 550,000 distinct CDR3 sequences, around 20% seen once. This receptor was taken from a woman between 45 and 65 years old with Graves' hyperthyroidism that later progressed to Graves' ophthalmopathy. The sequenced sample was blood.

CDR3 sequence reads: CSVVGGVETQYF. The CDR3 DNA follows: TGCAGCGTTGTCGGCGGGGTCGAGACCCAGTACTTC. The gene calls are TRBV29-1 and TRBJ2-5; a possible D gene is TRBD2 (6 bases). The CDR3 covers 12 residues. V was shortened by 4 bases and J by 5 bases, with 11 bases between the two germline ends. CDR1 is SQVTM, CDR2 ANQGSEA, per germline.